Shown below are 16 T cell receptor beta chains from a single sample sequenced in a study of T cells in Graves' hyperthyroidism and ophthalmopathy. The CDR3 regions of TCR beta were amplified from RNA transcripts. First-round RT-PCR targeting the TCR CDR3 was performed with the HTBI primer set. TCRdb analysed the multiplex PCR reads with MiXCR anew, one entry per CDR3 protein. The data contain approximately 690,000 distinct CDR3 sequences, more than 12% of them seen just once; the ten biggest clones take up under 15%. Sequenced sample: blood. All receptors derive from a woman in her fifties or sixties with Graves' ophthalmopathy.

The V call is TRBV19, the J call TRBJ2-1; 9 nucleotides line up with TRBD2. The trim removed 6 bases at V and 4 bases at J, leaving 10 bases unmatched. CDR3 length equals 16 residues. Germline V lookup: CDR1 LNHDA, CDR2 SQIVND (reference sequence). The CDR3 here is CASRPQGLAGYNEQFF. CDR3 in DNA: TGTGCCAGTAGGCCGCAGGGGCTAGCGGGGTACAATGAGCAGTTCTTC.

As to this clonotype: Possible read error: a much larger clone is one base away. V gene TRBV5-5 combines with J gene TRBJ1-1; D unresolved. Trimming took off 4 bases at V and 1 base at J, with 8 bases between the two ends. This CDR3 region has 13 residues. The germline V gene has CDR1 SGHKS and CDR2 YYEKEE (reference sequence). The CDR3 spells CASSQYKNTEAFF. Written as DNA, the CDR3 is TGTGCCAGCAGCCAGTACAAGAACACTGAAGCTTTCTTT.

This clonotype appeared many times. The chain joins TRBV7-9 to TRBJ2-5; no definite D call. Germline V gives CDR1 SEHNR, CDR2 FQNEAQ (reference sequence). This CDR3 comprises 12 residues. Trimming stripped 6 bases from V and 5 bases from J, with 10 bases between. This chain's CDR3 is CASSRGAETQYF. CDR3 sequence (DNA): TGTGCCAGCAGTAGAGGAGCCGAGACCCAGTACTTC.

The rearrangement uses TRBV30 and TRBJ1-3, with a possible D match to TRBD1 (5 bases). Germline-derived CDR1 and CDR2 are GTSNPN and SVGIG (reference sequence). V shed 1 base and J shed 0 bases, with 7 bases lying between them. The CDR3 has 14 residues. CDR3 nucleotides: TGTGCCTGGAGTGGGACATTCTCTGGAAACACCATATATTTT. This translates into CAWSGTFSGNTIYF.

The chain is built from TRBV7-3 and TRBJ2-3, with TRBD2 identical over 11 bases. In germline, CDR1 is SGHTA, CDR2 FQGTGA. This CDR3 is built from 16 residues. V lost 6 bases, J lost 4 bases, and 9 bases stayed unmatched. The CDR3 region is CASSGGLAGGADTQYF. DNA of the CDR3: TGTGCCAGCAGTGGCGGGCTAGCGGGAGGAGCAGATACGCAGTATTTT.

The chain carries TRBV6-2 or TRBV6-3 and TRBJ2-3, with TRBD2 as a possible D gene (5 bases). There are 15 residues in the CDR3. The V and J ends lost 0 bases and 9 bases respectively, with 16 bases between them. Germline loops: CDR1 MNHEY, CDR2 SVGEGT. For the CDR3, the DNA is TGTGCCAGCAGTTACTCGACGGCGGGCATAGACACGCAGTATTTT. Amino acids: CASSYSTAGIDTQYF.

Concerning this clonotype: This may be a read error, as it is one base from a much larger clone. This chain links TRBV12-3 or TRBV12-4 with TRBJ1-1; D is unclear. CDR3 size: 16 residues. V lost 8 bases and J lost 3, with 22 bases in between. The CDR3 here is CASGPYMVGKDTEAFF. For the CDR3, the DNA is TGTGCCAGCGGCCCTTACATGGTTGGGAAGGACACTGAAGCTTTCTTT.

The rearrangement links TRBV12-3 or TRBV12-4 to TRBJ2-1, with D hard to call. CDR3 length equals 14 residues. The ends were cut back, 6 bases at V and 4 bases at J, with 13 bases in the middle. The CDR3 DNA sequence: TGTGCCAGCAGCACAACCACTGGTTACAATGAGCAGTTCTTC. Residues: CASSTTTGYNEQFF.

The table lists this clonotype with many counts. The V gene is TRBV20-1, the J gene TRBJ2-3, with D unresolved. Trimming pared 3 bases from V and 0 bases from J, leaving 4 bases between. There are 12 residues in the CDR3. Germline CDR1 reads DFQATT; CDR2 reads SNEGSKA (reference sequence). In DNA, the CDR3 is TGCAGTGCTAGCGGGAGCACAGATACGCAGTATTTT. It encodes CSASGSTDTQYF.

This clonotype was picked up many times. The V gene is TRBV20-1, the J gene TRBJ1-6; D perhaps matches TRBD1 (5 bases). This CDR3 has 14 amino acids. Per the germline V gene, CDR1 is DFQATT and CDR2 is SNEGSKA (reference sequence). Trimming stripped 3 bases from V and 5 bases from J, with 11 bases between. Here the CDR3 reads CSASAGTDNSPLHF. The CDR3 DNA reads TGCAGTGCTAGCGCCGGGACGGATAATTCACCCCTCCACTTT.

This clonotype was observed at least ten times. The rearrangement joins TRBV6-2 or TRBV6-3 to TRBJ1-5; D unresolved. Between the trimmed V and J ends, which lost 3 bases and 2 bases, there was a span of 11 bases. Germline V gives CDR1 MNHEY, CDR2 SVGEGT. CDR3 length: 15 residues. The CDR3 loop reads CASSYRGDGNQPQHF. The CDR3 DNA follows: TGTGCCAGCAGTTATCGGGGTGACGGCAATCAGCCCCAGCATTTT.

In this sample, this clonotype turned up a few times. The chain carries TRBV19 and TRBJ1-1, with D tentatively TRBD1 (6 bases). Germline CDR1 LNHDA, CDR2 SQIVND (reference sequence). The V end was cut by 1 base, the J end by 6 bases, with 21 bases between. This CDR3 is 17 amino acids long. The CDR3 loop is CASSIAPWTEKRAEAFF. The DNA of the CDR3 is TGTGCCAGTAGTATAGCCCCCTGGACAGAGAAGCGTGCTGAAGCTTTCTTT. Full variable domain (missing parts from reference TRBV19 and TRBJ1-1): DGGITQSPKYLFRKEGQNVTLSCEQNLNHDAMYWYRQDPGQGLRLIYYSQIVNDFQKGDIAEGYSVSREKKESFPLTVTSAQKNPTAFYLCASSIAPWTEKRAEAFFGQGTRLTVV.

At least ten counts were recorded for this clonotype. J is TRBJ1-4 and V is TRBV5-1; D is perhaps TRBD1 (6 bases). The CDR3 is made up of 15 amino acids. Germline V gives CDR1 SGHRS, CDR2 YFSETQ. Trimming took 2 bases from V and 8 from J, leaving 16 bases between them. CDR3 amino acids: CASSLSQGNAEKLFF. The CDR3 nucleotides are TGCGCCAGCAGCTTATCTCAGGGGAACGCAGAAAAACTGTTTTTT.

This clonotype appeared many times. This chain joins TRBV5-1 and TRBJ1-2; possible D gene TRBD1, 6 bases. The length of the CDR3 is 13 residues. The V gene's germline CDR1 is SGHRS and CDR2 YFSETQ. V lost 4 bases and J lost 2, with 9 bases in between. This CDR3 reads CASSNDRNYGYTF. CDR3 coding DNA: TGCGCCAGCAGCAATGACAGGAACTATGGCTACACCTTC.

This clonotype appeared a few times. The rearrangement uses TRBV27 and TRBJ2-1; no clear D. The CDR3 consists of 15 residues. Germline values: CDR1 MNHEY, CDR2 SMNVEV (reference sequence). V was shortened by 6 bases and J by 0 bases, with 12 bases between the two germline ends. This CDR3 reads CASRTDGSSYNEQFF. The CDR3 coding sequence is TGTGCCAGCAGGACGGACGGTAGCTCCTACAATGAGCAGTTCTTC.

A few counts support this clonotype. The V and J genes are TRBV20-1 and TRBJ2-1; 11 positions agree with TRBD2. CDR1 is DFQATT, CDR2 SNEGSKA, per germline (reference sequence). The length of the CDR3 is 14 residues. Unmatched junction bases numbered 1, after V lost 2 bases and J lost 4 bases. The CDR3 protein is CSARTSGGYNEQFF. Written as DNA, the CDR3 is TGCAGTGCTAGAACTAGCGGGGGTTACAATGAGCAGTTCTTC.